This entry is about one T cell receptor beta chain. A few counts support this clone. Its antigen remains unidentified. No much larger clonotype is one base removed from it; base qualities were not supplied. The immunoSEQ Assay, a bias-controlled multiplex PCR, was used to amplify TCRbeta CDR3 regions from genomic DNA. The original pipeline was this. Nucleated cell counts per sample were estimated from amplification of reference gene primers within the assay. To quantify the absolute abundance of each unique TCRbeta CDR3 rearrangement, sequence reads were collapsed and filtered. For each sample, productive Simpson clonality was calculated as the square root of Simpson's diversity index across productive rearrangements. TCRdb carries this immuneACCESS record with in-frame sequences only. Its versions omit some clonotypes, under half of them owing to an unresolved V gene in the studies checked, with the rest unexplained. V and J calls and clone size are as listed in that table; D and trimming were resolved from the DNA. The sample table contains nearly 200,000 clones; only one count was recorded for about four fifths of them. The ten largest account for 5% to 6.5% of the sample.

The data were taken from a study of blood T cell repertoires in COVID-19 (dated by TCRdb to between 2020 and 2021). Some background on the complete study: Collaborator samples came from the United States, Italy and Spain and covered acute and convalescent phases of COVID-19. The material from the prospective study consisted of cDNA or gDNA derived from T cells, B-cell-depleted T cells, or PBMCs. The dataset comprised deeply sampled blood TCRbeta repertoires from subjects exposed to, actively infected with, or recovered from COVID-19. The sample metadata nearly always contained a de-identified subject ID, COVID-19 status, age in years and sex. HLA class I and class II types, where available, came from metadata supplied by the sample provider rather than from assay-based typing. The repertoires were released in a freely available public database meant as a resource for research on the immune response to SARS-CoV-2. The samples were drawn from two sources: the first 160 participants of the ongoing ImmuneRACE study, and fewer than 1,500 subjects contributed by 6 global collaborators. Summary of the overall study and its limitations: How much clinical and demographic metadata was included differed by source and by participant, and the metadata was provided uncurated.

The collaborating institutions used their own protocols to collect whole blood in K2EDTA tubes. For TCRbeta analysis, collaborators shipped samples in one of three forms: frozen whole blood, isolated PBMCs, or DNA extracted from either of those sample types. The trim is 1 base for V and 3 bases for J, with a gap of 7 bases between the germline ends. From cysteine to phenylalanine, the CDR3 is 14 amino acids long. This entry keeps only the CDR3 DNA: 42 bases, framed from base 1. Based on the germline V gene (reference sequence), the CDR1 and CDR2 sequences are LGHDT and YNNKEL. The clonotype comes from a woman in her 70s with active or convalescent COVID-19. Sequenced sample: peripheral blood. The chain uses TRBV3-1 (or the pseudogene TRBV3-2) and TRBJ1-3; the D segment cannot be called with confidence. Here is the DNA: TGTGCCAGCAGCCAAGCCACTTATGGAAACACCATATATTTT. Translated, it reads CASSQATYGNTIYF.